The 3 T cell receptor beta chains in this list originate from one sample, sequenced in a study of cytomegalovirus exposure and HLA in healthy donors. PCR used 60 Vbeta primers and 13 Jbeta primers. Sequencing was performed with immunoSEQ multiplex PCR; in TCRdb, only in-frame clones are kept and a portion is missing. The sample carries fewer than 70,000 clones, 83% recorded once. The sequenced material came from PBMCs. These receptors were collected from a human donor in good health.

V and J are TRBV6-1 and TRBJ2-4, with 7 bases that match TRBD1. This CDR3 contains 16 residues. After removal of 0 bases from V and 4 bases from J, the junction contained 6 bases not matched to a gene. Germline loops: CDR1 MNHNS, CDR2 SASEGT. The CDR3 DNA reads as TGTGCCAGCAGTGAAGCGCGAGGGGGCGGAAAAAACATTCAGTACTTC. Residues: CASSEARGGGKNIQYF.

This chain connects TRBV27 to TRBJ1-1; D is undetermined. The CDR3 loop spans 14 amino acids. V was cut by 0 bases and J by 4 bases, with 9 bases left in between. Germline V gene lookup returns CDR1 MNHEY and CDR2 SMNVEV (reference sequence). CDR3 nucleotides: TGTGCCAGCAGTTTATCCCCCCGAGGCACTGAAGCTTTCTTT. Its translation is CASSLSPRGTEAFF.

V gene TRBV20-1 combines with J gene TRBJ1-6; the D gene is possibly TRBD1 (5 bases). V was trimmed by 7 bases and J by 12 bases, leaving 13 bases between them. The CDR3 consists of 11 residues. Germline V gene sequence: CDR1 DFQATT, CDR2 SNEGSKA (reference sequence). CDR3 coding DNA: TGCAGTGTATCGACAGATGGACCCCTCCACTTT. Protein product: CSVSTDGPLHF.